The present entry profiles one T cell receptor (beta chain) with its context. The data originate from a study of blood T cell repertoires in COVID-19. The method was immunoSEQ multiplex PCR; TCRdb's version includes in-frame clones alone and lacks a portion of them. The data contain about 270,000 clones, approximately 90% of them singletons. The sequencing sample was made of PBMCs or T cells enriched from blood (not recorded which). This TCR derives from a man aged 40-49 years who had been exposed to COVID-19.

The CDR3 nucleotides read TGTGCCAGCAGCCTCACGGGGATGAGCAATCAGCCCCAGCATTTT. Translating it yields CASSLTGMSNQPQHF. The chain carries TRBV9 and TRBJ1-5; D is unclear. The CDR3 runs to 15 residues. Trimming shortened V by 4 bases and J by 1 base, and 12 bases separated the two germline ends. Germline lookup yields CDR1 SGDLS and CDR2 YYNGEE. Variable domain in full (rest from reference TRBV9 and TRBJ1-5): DSGVTQTPKHLITATGQRVTLRCSPRSGDLSVYWYQQSLDQGLQFLIQYYNGEERAKGNILERFSAQQFPDLHSELNLSSLELGDSALYFCASSLTGMSNQPQHFGDGTRLSIL.